The clone carrying this T cell receptor beta chain was observed once. The data were obtained in a study of blood T cell repertoires in COVID-19. CDR1 is LNHNV and CDR2 is YYDKDF in the germline V gene (reference sequence). This CDR3 has 14 residues. V shed 6 bases, J shed 5 bases, and the junction held 6 bases outside the gene matches. Enrolled through a virtual design, the participants were between about 18 and 100 years of age and came from fewer than 30 US areas. Grouping used clinical history reported by participants in a survey and questionnaire. Recovered status in Cohort 3 required two negative PCRs, clearance, or symptom resolution. TCRdb keeps only in-frame clones here, not all; method: immunoSEQ multiplex PCR. The profile covers 200,000 to 300,000 clones, with around 88% appearing a single time and over 4% taken by the ten largest.

The chain couples TRBV15 to TRBJ1-5; 8 nucleotides line up with TRBD1. The source is a woman in her 30s who had recovered from COVID-19. Sequenced material: PBMCs or T cells enriched from blood (not recorded which). CDR3 nucleotide sequence: TGTGCCACCAGTCTACAGGGGGAAGATCAGCCCCAGCATTTT. It yields the protein CATSLQGEDQPQHF.